This entry lists 29 T cell receptor beta chains sequenced from one sample in a study of blood T cell repertoires in COVID-19. TCRdb's copy holds only in-frame clones and misses some; the assay was immunoSEQ multiplex PCR. The table records 200,000 to 300,000 clones, around 86% of them present only once. The sample comprised peripheral blood. The receptors were sampled from an elderly man with acute or convalescent COVID-19.

This rearrangement joins TRBV7-2 to TRBJ1-4; D gene unclear. This CDR3 contains 15 residues. Trimming pared 6 bases from V and 5 bases from J, leaving 16 bases between. Germline-derived CDR1 and CDR2 are SGHTA and FQGNSA. The CDR3 sequence is CASRPEGHSNEKLFF. The CDR3 region has the DNA TGTGCCAGCAGGCCGGAGGGCCACTCCAATGAAAAACTGTTTTTT.

The chain joins TRBV5-4 to TRBJ2-3, with a tentative D call TRBD2 (7 bases). Between the trimmed V and J ends, which lost 5 bases and 1 base, there was a span of 11 bases. This CDR3 is 14 amino acids long. CDR1 and CDR2 from the germline V gene are SGHNT and YYREEE (reference sequence). The CDR3 protein is CASSRRGRTDTQYF. In DNA, the CDR3 is TGTGCCAGCAGTAGGCGGGGGCGCACAGATACGCAGTATTTT.

J is TRBJ2-1 and V is TRBV6-5, with D possibly being TRBD1 (6 bases). CDR1 MNHEY and CDR2 SVGAGI come from the germline V gene. Trimming cost V 8 bases and J 8 bases, with 13 bases left between them. The CDR3 covers 12 residues. The CDR3 protein is CASEGQGYEQFF. CDR3 in DNA: TGTGCCAGCGAAGGGCAGGGGTATGAGCAGTTCTTC.

This clone appeared a single time. This CDR3 reads CASSTSNQPQHF. CDR3 in DNA: TGTGCCAGCAGCACTTCCAATCAGCCCCAGCATTTT. J is TRBJ1-5 and V is TRBV5-6, with D hard to call. The germline V gene encodes CDR1 SGHDT and CDR2 YYEEEE. V was trimmed by 4 bases and J by 3 bases, leaving 5 bases between them. The CDR3 sequence is 12 residues long.

The chain links TRBV5-1 to TRBJ2-5, with TRBD2 identical over 7 bases. CDR1 and CDR2 (germline): SGHRS, YFSETQ. CDR3 length equals 14 residues. Trimming at V came to 6 bases and at J to 5 bases, leaving 10 bases not matched to a gene. The CDR3 is CASTIGGGEETQYF. CDR3 in DNA: TGCGCCAGCACGATTGGGGGGGGTGAGGAGACCCAGTACTTC.

V gene TRBV2 combines with J gene TRBJ2-5; 9 bases map to TRBD2. The ends lost 2 bases at V and 6 bases at J; junction bases unmatched: 7. The germline CDR1 and CDR2 sequences are SNHLY and FYNNEI. This CDR3 has 15 amino acids. CDR3 coding DNA: TGTGCCAGCAGTGAATTGGCGGGAGGGTCGAAGACCCAGTACTTC. This encodes CASSELAGGSKTQYF.

The chain combines TRBV7-9 with TRBJ2-7; 11 bases are shared with TRBD2. The trim removed 4 bases at V and 3 bases at J, leaving 8 bases unmatched. Germline V gene sequence: CDR1 SEHNR, CDR2 FQNEAQ (reference sequence). The length of the CDR3 is 16 residues. CDR3 residues: CASSSSQLAGDYEQYF. DNA of the CDR3: TGTGCCAGCAGCTCTTCCCAACTAGCGGGAGACTACGAGCAGTACTTC. The full variable domain, with the rest looked up from reference TRBV7-9 and TRBJ2-7, is DTGVSQNPRHKITKRGQNVTFRCDPISEHNRLYWYRQTLGQGPEFLTYFQNEAQLEKSRLLSDRFSAERPKGSFSTLEIQRTEQGDSAMYLCASSSSQLAGDYEQYFGPGTRLTVT.

The chain couples TRBV11-2 to TRBJ2-7; 9 bases agree with TRBD1. The V and J ends lost 5 bases and 2 bases, in that order; junction bases with no gene match: 10. This CDR3 comprises 16 residues. The V gene's germline CDR1 is SGHAT and CDR2 FQNNGV. This CDR3 reads CASSLHPTGGTYEQYF. The CDR3 DNA follows: TGTGCCAGCAGCCTCCACCCGACAGGGGGGACCTACGAGCAGTACTTC.

The CDR3 coding sequence is TGTGCCAGTAGTAACCAGGGCTATGGAAACACCATATATTTT. Translated: CASSNQGYGNTIYF. This chain connects TRBV19 to TRBJ1-3, with TRBD1 as a possible D gene (5 bases). This CDR3 region has 14 residues. Germline loops: CDR1 LNHDA, CDR2 SQIVND (reference sequence). V shed 4 bases and J shed 3 bases, with 10 bases lying between them.

This chain joins TRBV11-1 and TRBJ1-5; 7 bases are shared with TRBD1. The CDR3 loop spans 13 amino acids. Germline trimming cut 5 bases from V and 2 bases from J; bases unmatched to any gene: 0. From germline, CDR1 is SGHAT and CDR2 FQDESV (reference sequence). The DNA for the CDR3 is TGTGCCAGCAGCCAGGGGGGCAATCAGCCCCAGCATTTT. It translates to CASSQGGNQPQHF.

CDR3 in amino acids: CASSPRGWERNSHYNEQFF. The CDR3 DNA reads as TGTGCCAGCAGCCCTAGGGGGTGGGAGCGGAACTCTCACTACAATGAGCAGTTCTTC. The chain combines TRBV27 with TRBJ2-1, with D perhaps matching TRBD1 (6 bases). Trimming took off 6 bases at V and 3 bases at J, with 27 bases between the two ends. This CDR3 spans 19 amino acids. Germline CDR1 and CDR2: MNHEY and SMNVEV (reference sequence).

The gene calls are TRBV5-1 and TRBJ1-4; D uncertain. V gave up 0 bases and J gave up 7 bases, with 7 bases separating them. The CDR3 contains 13 residues. Germline V gene data show CDR1 as SGHRS and CDR2 as YFSETQ. CDR3 coding DNA: TGCGCCAGCAGCTTGGGGAGGGCTGAAAAACTGTTTTTT. This gives the protein CASSLGRAEKLFF.

The chain combines TRBV5-4 with TRBJ2-4, with 7 bases fitting TRBD1. The germline V gene has CDR1 SGHNT and CDR2 YYREEE (reference sequence). The CDR3 is 13 amino acids. V trimming: 4 bases; J trimming: 5 bases; junction bases outside the gene matches: 3. CDR3 residues: CASSGTEENIQYF. CDR3 DNA: TGTGCCAGCAGCGGGACAGAAGAAAACATTCAGTACTTC.

This clone has a handful of counts. The V gene is TRBV21-1, the J gene TRBJ1-2. TRBV21-1 is a listed pseudogene. The CDR3 has 15 amino acids. The CDR3 spells CASSPEVEGRYGYTF. Here the CDR3 DNA reads TGTGCCAGCAGCCCCGAGGTAGAGGGCCGCTATGGCTACACCTTC.

The chain's CDR3 is CAIRGLTTDTQYF. The DNA of the CDR3 is TGTGCCATCAGGGGACTTACCACAGATACGCAGTATTTT. V and J are TRBV10-3 and TRBJ2-3; weak D call: TRBD2 (6 bases). Trimming left V 6 bases short and J 2 bases short, with 9 bases between. Germline V lookup: CDR1 ENHRY, CDR2 SYGVKD. CDR3 length: 13 residues.

The chain recombines TRBV5-1 with TRBJ1-2; 10 bases fit TRBD1. V trimming: 4 bases; J trimming: 6 bases; junction bases outside the gene matches: 3. Looked up from germline, CDR1 is SGHRS and CDR2 is YFSETQ. The CDR3 spans 13 residues. Here the CDR3 reads CASSPGTGDGYTF. CDR3 coding DNA: TGCGCCAGCAGCCCTGGGACAGGGGATGGCTACACCTTC. The variable domain in full, completed from reference TRBV5-1 and TRBJ1-2, reads KAGVTQTPRYLIKTRGQQVTLSCSPISGHRSVSWYQQTPGQGLQFLFEYFSETQRNKGNFPGRFSGRQFSNSRSEMNVSTLELGDSALYLCASSPGTGDGYTFGSGTRLTVV.

The CDR3 sequence is CASSRDRVNQPQHF. The CDR3 DNA follows: TGTGCCAGCAGCCGGGACAGGGTTAATCAGCCCCAGCATTTT. The chain is built from TRBV5-6 and TRBJ1-5, with 9 bases lining up with TRBD1. The CDR3 loop spans 14 amino acids. Germline-derived CDR1 and CDR2 are SGHDT and YYEEEE. V shed 4 bases, J shed 4 bases, and the junction held 3 bases outside the gene matches.

The chain links TRBV5-1 to TRBJ2-2; 10 bases match TRBD1. The CDR3 loop spans 16 amino acids. Germline lookup yields CDR1 SGHRS and CDR2 YFSETQ. V dropped 4 bases and J dropped 3; count of bases not matched to a gene: 6. The CDR3 here is CASSPGQGSDTGELFF. CDR3 nucleotides: TGCGCCAGCAGCCCGGGACAGGGGTCGGACACCGGGGAGCTGTTTTTT.

This clone was found many times. Other DNA variants within this sample encode the same CDR3. This chain connects TRBV5-1 to TRBJ2-2; no clear D gene. Germline-derived CDR1 and CDR2 are SGHRS and YFSETQ. V lost 0 bases to trimming and J lost 0 bases, with 9 bases between them. The CDR3 covers 16 residues. CDR3 DNA: TGCGCCAGCAGCTTGGCTGGCGGCTCGAACACCGGGGAGCTGTTTTTT. Translating it yields CASSLAGGSNTGELFF.

The chain combines TRBV3-1 (or the pseudogene TRBV3-2) with TRBJ1-3, with 9 bases fitting TRBD1. V was clipped by 4 bases and J by 2 bases; unmatched bases: 6. Germline V gene lookup returns CDR1 LGHDT and CDR2 YNNKEL (reference sequence). The CDR3 runs 16 residues. The CDR3: CASSPRDREAGNTIYF. CDR3 DNA sequence: TGTGCCAGCAGCCCCCGGGACAGGGAAGCTGGAAACACCATATATTTT.

CDR3 sequence: CATSDSPRATSYTEAFF. The CDR3 bases are TGTGCCACCAGTGATTCCCCCAGAGCGACTTCCTACACTGAAGCTTTCTTT. The chain recombines TRBV24-1 with TRBJ1-1; D gene ambiguous. V gave up 2 bases and J gave up 3 bases, with 18 bases separating them. This CDR3 region has 17 residues. CDR1 and CDR2 (germline): KGHDR, SFDVKD.

V is TRBV7-3 and J is TRBJ2-2, with D possibly being TRBD2 (6 bases). CDR3 size: 14 residues. Trimming took off 5 bases at V and 4 bases at J, with 11 bases between the two ends. Germline CDR1 reads SGHTA; CDR2 reads FQGTGA. The CDR3 reads CASSAAGGTGELFF. The CDR3 nucleotides read TGTGCCAGCAGCGCCGCCGGGGGCACCGGGGAGCTGTTTTTT.

The J gene is TRBJ1-5, the V gene TRBV5-1, with D possibly being TRBD1 (6 bases). V was pared by 3 bases and J by 0 bases, with 10 bases between. CDR1 and CDR2 from the germline V gene are SGHRS and YFSETQ. This CDR3 region has 15 residues. This CDR3 reads CASSYEGVSNQPQHF. The CDR3 DNA follows: TGCGCCAGCAGCTATGAGGGGGTTAGCAATCAGCCCCAGCATTTT.

CDR3 DNA sequence: TGTGCCAGCAGCTTAGAAGTCAGGGAAGGTGGCTACACCTTC. This translates into CASSLEVREGGYTF. The chain joins TRBV7-2 to TRBJ1-2; D may be TRBD1 (5 bases). This CDR3 spans 14 amino acids. CDR1 and CDR2 from the germline V gene are SGHTA and FQGNSA. V was cut by 1 base and J by 7 bases, with 13 bases left in between.

Details on this clone: A junction boundary mismatches the germline segment, possibly from a read error. The chain combines TRBV7-9 with TRBJ1-2; 10 positions agree with TRBD1. This CDR3 comprises 14 residues. CDR1 is SEHNR, CDR2 FQNEAQ, per germline (reference sequence). The CDR3 sequence is CASSPRRTGGHSYF. CDR3 bases: TGTGCCAGCAGCCCCCGCCGGACAGGGGGACACTCCTACTTC.

The V call is TRBV5-1, the J call TRBJ2-6; D is undetermined. With 3 bases removed from V and 0 bases from J, the gap between germline ends came to 7 bases. There are 15 residues in the CDR3. The germline gives CDR1 SGHRS, CDR2 YFSETQ. CDR3 DNA sequence: TGCGCCAGCAGCTCCGACATCTCTGGGGCCAACGTCCTGACTTTC. It translates to CASSSDISGANVLTF.

The rearrangement links TRBV7-8 to TRBJ2-1; 10 bases line up with TRBD2. The trim removed 1 base at V and 4 bases at J, leaving 4 bases unmatched. CDR3 length: 16 residues. The germline V gene encodes CDR1 SGHVS and CDR2 FQNEAQ. CDR3 in amino acids: CASSLGGAGGYNEQFF. The CDR3, as DNA: TGTGCCAGCAGCTTAGGTGGAGCGGGAGGGTACAATGAGCAGTTCTTC.

The chain carries TRBV19 and TRBJ1-5, with TRBD1 matching 9 bases. CDR3 length equals 16 residues. The germline CDR1 and CDR2 sequences are LNHDA and SQIVND (reference sequence). V lost 5 bases and J lost 6; bases outside the gene matches: 11. The CDR3 nucleotides are TGTGCCAGTAGTTCTAAGGACAGGGGAAGGAGTCAGCCCCAGCATTTT. Translation gives CASSSKDRGRSQPQHF.

The genes are TRBV19 and TRBJ1-2, with 8 bases fitting TRBD1. Germline trimming cut 7 bases from V and 8 bases from J; bases unmatched to any gene: 12. Germline V gene data show CDR1 as LNHDA and CDR2 as SQIVND (reference sequence). CDR3 size: 14 residues. CDR3 sequence (DNA): TGTGCCAGTAACTCCAGGGGGCGAGAAGAAGGCTACACCTTC. Its protein is CASNSRGREEGYTF. Full variable domain (missing parts from reference TRBV19 and TRBJ1-2): DGGITQSPKYLFRKEGQNVTLSCEQNLNHDAMYWYRQDPGQGLRLIYYSQIVNDFQKGDIAEGYSVSREKKESFPLTVTSAQKNPTAFYLCASNSRGREEGYTFGSGTRLTVV.